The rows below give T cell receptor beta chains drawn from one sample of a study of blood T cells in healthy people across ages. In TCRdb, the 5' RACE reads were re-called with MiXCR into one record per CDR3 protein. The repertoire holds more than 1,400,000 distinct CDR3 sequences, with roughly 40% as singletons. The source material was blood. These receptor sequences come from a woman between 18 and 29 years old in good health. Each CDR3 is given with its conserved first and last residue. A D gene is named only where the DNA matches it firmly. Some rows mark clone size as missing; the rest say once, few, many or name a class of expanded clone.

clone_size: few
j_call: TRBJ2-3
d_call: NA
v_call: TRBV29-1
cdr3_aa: CSGARVTDTQYF
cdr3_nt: TGCAGCGGCGCCAGGGTCACAGATACGCAGTATTTT

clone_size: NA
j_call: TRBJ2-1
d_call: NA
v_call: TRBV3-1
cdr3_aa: CASSTPRLNSDEQFF
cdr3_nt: TGTGCCAGCAGCACTCCCCGACTAAATTCGGATGAGCAGTTCTTC

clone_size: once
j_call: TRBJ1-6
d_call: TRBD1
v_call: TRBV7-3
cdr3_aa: CVSRPGQRNSPLHF
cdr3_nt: TGTGTCAGCAGACCGGGACAGAGGAATTCACCCCTCCACTTT

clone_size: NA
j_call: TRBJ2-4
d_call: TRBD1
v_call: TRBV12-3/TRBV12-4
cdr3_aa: CASNRRDRGNIQYF
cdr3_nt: TGTGCCAGCAACCGCCGGGACAGGGGCAACATTCAGTACTTC

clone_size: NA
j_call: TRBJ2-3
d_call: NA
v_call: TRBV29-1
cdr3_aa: CSVEGDSTDTQYF
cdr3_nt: TGCAGCGTTGAGGGCGACAGCACAGATACGCAGTATTTT

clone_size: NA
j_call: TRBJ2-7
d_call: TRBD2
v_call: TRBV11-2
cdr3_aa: CASSSPSGRAIYNEQYF
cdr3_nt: TGTGCCAGCAGCTCCCCTAGCGGGAGGGCCATATACAATGAGCAGTACTTC

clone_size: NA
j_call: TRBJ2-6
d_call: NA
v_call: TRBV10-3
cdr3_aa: CAISEPNPRSGANVLTF
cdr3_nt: TGTGCCATCAGTGAGCCGAACCCCCGCTCTGGGGCCAACGTCCTGACTTTC

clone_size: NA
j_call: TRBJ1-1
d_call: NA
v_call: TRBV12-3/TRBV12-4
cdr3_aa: CASSLGQARMNTEAFF
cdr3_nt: TGTGCCAGCAGTTTGGGGCAGGCTCGAATGAACACTGAAGCTTTCTTT

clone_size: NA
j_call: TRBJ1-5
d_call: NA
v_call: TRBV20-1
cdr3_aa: CSARRDGGSNQPQHF
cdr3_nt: TGCAGTGCCCGCAGGGACGGTGGTAGCAATCAGCCCCAGCATTTT

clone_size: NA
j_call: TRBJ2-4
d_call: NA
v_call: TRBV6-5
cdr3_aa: CASSYSHGANIQYF
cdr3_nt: TGTGCCAGCAGTTACTCGCATGGGGCCAACATTCAGTACTTC

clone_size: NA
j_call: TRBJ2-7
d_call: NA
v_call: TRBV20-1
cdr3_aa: CSASVRGANYNEQYF
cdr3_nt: TGCAGTGCTAGCGTTCGGGGGGCCAACTACAATGAGCAGTACTTC

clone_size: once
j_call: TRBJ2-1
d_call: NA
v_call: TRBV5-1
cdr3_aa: CASSFSEETQFF
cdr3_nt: TGCGCCAGCAGCTTTTCTGAGGAGACCCAGTTCTTC

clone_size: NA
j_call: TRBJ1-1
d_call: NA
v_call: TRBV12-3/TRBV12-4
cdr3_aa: CASSHPMGGISMAEAFF
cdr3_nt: TGTGCCAGCTCTCATCCCATGGGGGGCATCTCGATGGCTGAAGCTTTCTTT

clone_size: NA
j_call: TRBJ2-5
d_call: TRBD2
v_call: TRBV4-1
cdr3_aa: CASSQERSGLAGRETQYF
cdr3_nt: TGCGCCAGCAGCCAAGAGAGGTCAGGACTAGCGGGGAGAGAGACCCAGTACTTC

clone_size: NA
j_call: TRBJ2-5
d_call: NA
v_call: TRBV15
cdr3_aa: CATSRPGEETQYF
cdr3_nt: TGTGCCACCAGCAGACCGGGCGAGGAGACCCAGTACTTC

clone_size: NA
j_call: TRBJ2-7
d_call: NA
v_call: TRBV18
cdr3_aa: CASSPRADSYEQYF
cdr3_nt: TGTGCCAGCTCACCGAGGGCAGACTCCTACGAGCAGTACTTC

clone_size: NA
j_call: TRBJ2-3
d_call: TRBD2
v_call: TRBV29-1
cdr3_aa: CSVRTSGTDTQYF
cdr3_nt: TGCAGCGTTCGGACTAGCGGCACAGATACGCAGTATTTT

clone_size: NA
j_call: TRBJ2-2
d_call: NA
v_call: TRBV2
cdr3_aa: CASIGGFTGELFF
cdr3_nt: TGTGCCAGCATTGGGGGGTTCACCGGGGAGCTGTTTTTT

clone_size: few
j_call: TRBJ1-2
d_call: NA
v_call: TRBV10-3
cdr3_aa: CAISESRSYRVNGYTF
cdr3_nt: TGTGCCATCAGTGAGTCGAGATCCTACAGGGTGAATGGCTACACCTTC

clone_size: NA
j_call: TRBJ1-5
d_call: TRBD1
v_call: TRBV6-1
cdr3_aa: CASNPQGAGNQPQHF
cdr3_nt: TGTGCCAGCAACCCACAGGGGGCAGGCAATCAGCCCCAGCATTTT

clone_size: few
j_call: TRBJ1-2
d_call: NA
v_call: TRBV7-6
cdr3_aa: CASSSTGQANYGYTF
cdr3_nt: TGTGCCAGCAGCTCCACAGGCCAAGCTAACTATGGCTACACCTTC

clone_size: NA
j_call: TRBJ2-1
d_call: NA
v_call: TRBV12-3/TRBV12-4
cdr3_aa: CASSFPPTGAPNEQFF
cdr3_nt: TGTGCCAGCAGTTTTCCGCCAACCGGGGCCCCCAATGAGCAGTTCTTC

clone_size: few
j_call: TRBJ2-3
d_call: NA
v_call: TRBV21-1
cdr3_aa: CASSSGTIRPPRDTQYF
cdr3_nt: TGTGCCAGCAGCTCCGGGACCATCAGACCCCCGCGCGATACGCAGTATTTT

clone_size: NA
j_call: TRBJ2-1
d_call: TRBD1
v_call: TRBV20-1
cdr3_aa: CSVSPGTGGVEQFF
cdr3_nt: TGCAGTGTTAGTCCCGGGACAGGGGGCGTTGAGCAGTTCTTC

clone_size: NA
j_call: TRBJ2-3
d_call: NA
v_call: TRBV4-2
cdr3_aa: CASSREEDTQYF
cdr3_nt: TGTGCCAGCAGCCGTGAGGAGGATACGCAGTATTTT

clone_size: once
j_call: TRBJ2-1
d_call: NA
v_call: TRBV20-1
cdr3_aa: CSARGTSGGYEQFF
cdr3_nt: TGCAGTGCTAGAGGGACTAGTGGGGGCTATGAGCAGTTCTTC

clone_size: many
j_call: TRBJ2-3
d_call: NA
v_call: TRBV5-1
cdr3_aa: CASSLEGSSTDTQYF
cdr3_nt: TGCGCCAGCAGCTTGGAGGGCTCTAGCACAGATACGCAGTATTTT

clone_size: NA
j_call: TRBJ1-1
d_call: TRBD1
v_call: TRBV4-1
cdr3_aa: CASSQVWTGDVNTEAFF
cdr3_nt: TGCGCCAGCAGCCAAGTATGGACAGGGGACGTGAACACTGAAGCTTTCTTT

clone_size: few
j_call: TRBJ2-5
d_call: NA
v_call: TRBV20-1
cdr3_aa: CSARDKLLGQYF
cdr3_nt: TGCAGTGCGAGGGACAAACTCCTCGGGCAGTACTTC

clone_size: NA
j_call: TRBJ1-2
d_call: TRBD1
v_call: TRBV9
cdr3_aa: CASSPHRQGRDYGYTF
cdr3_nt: TGTGCCAGCAGCCCCCACAGACAGGGGAGAGACTATGGCTACACCTTC

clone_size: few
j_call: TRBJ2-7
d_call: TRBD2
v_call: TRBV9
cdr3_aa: CASSPGTSGHNEQYF
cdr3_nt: TGTGCCAGCAGCCCCGGGACTAGCGGTCACAATGAGCAGTACTTC

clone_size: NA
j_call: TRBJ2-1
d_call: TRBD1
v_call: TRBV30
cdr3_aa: CAWTTGGTYNEQFF
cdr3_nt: TGTGCCTGGACGACAGGGGGAACCTACAATGAGCAGTTCTTC

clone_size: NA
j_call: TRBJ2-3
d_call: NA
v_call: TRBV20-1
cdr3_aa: CSANGKTSTDTQYF
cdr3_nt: TGCAGTGCTAACGGGAAAACTAGCACAGATACGCAGTATTTT

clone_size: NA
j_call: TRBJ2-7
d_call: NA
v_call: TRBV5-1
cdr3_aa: CASSFTLDRSYEQYF
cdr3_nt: TGCGCCAGCAGCTTTACTCTAGACAGGTCCTACGAGCAGTACTTC

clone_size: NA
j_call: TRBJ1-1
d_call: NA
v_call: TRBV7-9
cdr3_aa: CTSSTDGAQSEAFF
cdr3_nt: TGTACCAGCAGCACAGACGGGGCGCAGTCGGAAGCTTTCTTT

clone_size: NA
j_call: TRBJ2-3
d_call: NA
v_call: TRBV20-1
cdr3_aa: CSARRPSDTQYF
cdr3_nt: TGCAGTGCTAGGAGGCCCTCAGATACGCAGTATTTT

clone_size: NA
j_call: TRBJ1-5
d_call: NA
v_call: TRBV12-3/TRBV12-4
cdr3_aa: CASTGGTIDQPQHF
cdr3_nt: TGTGCCAGCACAGGAGGGACGATCGATCAGCCCCAGCATTTT

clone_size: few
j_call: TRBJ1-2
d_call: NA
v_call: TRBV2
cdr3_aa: CATRVKGGRDGYTF
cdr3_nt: TGTGCCACCCGAGTGAAGGGAGGGCGGGATGGCTACACCTTC

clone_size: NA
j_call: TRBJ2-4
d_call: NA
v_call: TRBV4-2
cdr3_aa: CASSQEGVTQLAKNIQYF
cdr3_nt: TGTGCCAGCAGCCAAGAGGGGGTCACTCAACTAGCCAAAAACATTCAGTACTTC

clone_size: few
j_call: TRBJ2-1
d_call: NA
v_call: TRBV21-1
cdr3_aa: CANYLMTGHPYNEQFF
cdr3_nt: TGTGCCAACTACCTTATGACAGGGCACCCCTACAATGAGCAGTTCTTC

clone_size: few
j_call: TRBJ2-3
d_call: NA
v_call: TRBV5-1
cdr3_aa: CASSGGTGATDTQYF
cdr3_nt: TGCGCCAGCAGCGGGGGGACCGGAGCTACAGATACGCAGTATTTT

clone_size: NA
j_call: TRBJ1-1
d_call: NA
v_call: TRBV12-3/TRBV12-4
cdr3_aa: CASSAPGPTRAFF
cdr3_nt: TGTGCCAGCAGCGCTCCGGGACCTACTCGAGCTTTCTTT

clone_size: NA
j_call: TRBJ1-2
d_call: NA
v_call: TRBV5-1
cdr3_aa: CASTKYRDQSSGYTF
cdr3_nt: TGCGCCAGCACGAAATACAGGGATCAAAGCTCTGGCTACACCTTC

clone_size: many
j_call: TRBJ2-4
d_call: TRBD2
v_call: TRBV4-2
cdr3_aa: CASSQDLAASGNIQYF
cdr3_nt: TGTGCCAGCAGCCAGGACCTAGCGGCCTCTGGAAACATTCAGTACTTC

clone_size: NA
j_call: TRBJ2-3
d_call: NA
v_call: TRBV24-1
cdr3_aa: CATSDTFGMEGTDTQYF
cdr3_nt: TGTGCCACCAGTGATACCTTCGGGATGGAAGGCACAGATACGCAGTATTTT

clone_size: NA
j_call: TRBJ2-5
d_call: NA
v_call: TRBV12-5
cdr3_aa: CASGDWTDGKETQYF
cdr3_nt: TGTGCTAGTGGGGATTGGACAGACGGAAAAGAGACCCAGTACTTC

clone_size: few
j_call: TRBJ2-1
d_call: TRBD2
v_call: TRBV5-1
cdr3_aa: CASSSRISGREYNEQFF
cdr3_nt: TGCGCCAGCAGCTCCCGGATTAGCGGGAGGGAGTACAATGAGCAGTTCTTC

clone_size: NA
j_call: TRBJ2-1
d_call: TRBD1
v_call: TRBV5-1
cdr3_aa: CASKPTGDNEQFF
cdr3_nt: TGCGCCAGCAAACCTACAGGGGACAATGAGCAGTTCTTC

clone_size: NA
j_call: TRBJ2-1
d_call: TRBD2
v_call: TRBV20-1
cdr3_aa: CSAAGTTYNEQFF
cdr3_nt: TGCAGTGCTGCCGGGACTACTTACAATGAGCAGTTCTTC

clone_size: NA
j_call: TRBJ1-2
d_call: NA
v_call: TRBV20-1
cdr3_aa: CSAGESLNDGYTF
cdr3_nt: TGCAGTGCTGGGGAATCTCTAAACGATGGCTACACCTTC

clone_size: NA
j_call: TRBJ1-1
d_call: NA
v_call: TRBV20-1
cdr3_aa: CSARGPSGSAFF
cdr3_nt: TGCAGTGCTAGAGGTCCGAGTGGGTCGGCTTTCTTT